This passage covers 21 T cell receptor beta chains from one sample sequenced in a study of blood T cell repertoires in COVID-19. Only in-frame clones appear in the TCRdb table, and some are missing; sequencing was by immunoSEQ multiplex PCR. Of around 130,000 clones in the sample, less than 90% were seen once. The sequenced sample consisted of PBMCs or T cells enriched from blood (not recorded which). These receptor sequences come from a young woman who had recovered from COVID-19.

The chain links TRBV18 to TRBJ2-5, with D tentatively TRBD2 (6 bases). Germline V lookup: CDR1 KGHSH, CDR2 LQKENI. V was trimmed by 2 bases and J by 2 bases, leaving 6 bases between them. The CDR3 contains 13 residues. DNA of the CDR3: TGTGCCAGCTCACCAGGGGGGCAAGAGACCCAGTACTTC. This encodes CASSPGGQETQYF.

The chain uses TRBV7-9 and TRBJ2-6; no clear D gene. Trimming took off 2 bases at V and 0 bases at J, with 5 bases between the two ends. Germline lookup yields CDR1 SEHNR and CDR2 FQNEAQ (reference sequence). The length of the CDR3 is 15 residues. CDR3: CASSLIGSGANVLTF. In DNA form, the CDR3 reads TGTGCCAGCAGCTTAATCGGCTCTGGGGCCAACGTCCTGACTTTC.

The DNA for the CDR3 is TGTGCTTCCCGGGGACTAGCGGGATCGCCCTCCTACAATGAGCAGTTCTTC. It encodes CASRGLAGSPSYNEQFF. The genes are TRBV7-9 and TRBJ2-1; 13 bases line up with TRBD2. The CDR3 contains 17 residues. Germline values: CDR1 SEHNR, CDR2 FQNEAQ (reference sequence).

The chain recombines TRBV27 with TRBJ2-1; 7 positions match TRBD2. J lost 4 bases, V lost 5 bases, and 11 bases had no gene match. Germline loops: CDR1 MNHEY, CDR2 SMNVEV (reference sequence). The CDR3 has 16 residues. This chain's CDR3 is CASSLYPSGDYNEQFF. DNA of the CDR3: TGTGCCAGCAGTCTTTATCCTAGCGGCGATTACAATGAGCAGTTCTTC.

This chain uses TRBV9 with TRBJ1-1; D call uncertain. Germline V gene data show CDR1 as SGDLS and CDR2 as YYNGEE. With 3 bases removed from V and 1 base from J, the gap between germline ends came to 10 bases. This CDR3 is 14 amino acids long. CDR3 in amino acids: CASSEDARNTEAFF. Written as DNA, the CDR3 is TGTGCCAGCAGCGAAGACGCTAGGAACACTGAAGCTTTCTTT.

DNA for the CDR3: TGTGCCAGTAGCCTCTCCGGGACTACGAACACCGGGGAGCTGTTTTTT. It encodes CASSLSGTTNTGELFF. The J gene is TRBJ2-2, the V gene TRBV19, with 7 bases fitting TRBD2. Germline assignment: CDR1 LNHDA and CDR2 SQIVND (reference sequence). Trimming at V came to 6 bases and at J to 0 bases, leaving 7 bases not matched to a gene. The CDR3 runs 16 residues.

This clone was seen a single time. V and J are TRBV7-7 and TRBJ2-1; 12 positions match TRBD2. The V gene end was trimmed by 5 bases and the J gene end by 0 bases; junction bases not matched to a gene: 8. The germline CDR1 and CDR2 sequences are SSHAT and FNYEAQ (reference sequence). This CDR3 is built from 18 residues. DNA for the CDR3: TGTGCCAGCAGCCCCCTAGCGGGAGGGCCCAGCTCCTACAATGAGCAGTTCTTC. Translation: CASSPLAGGPSSYNEQFF.

This chain connects TRBV6-5 to TRBJ1-2; 7 bases match TRBD1. Germline V CDR1 and CDR2: MNHEY, SVGAGI. V shed 5 bases and J 1 base; nucleotides not matched to a gene: 7. The CDR3 covers 15 residues. The CDR3, as DNA: TGTGCCAGCAGTCCGGGACAGCCCCTTAACTATGGCTACACCTTC. Encoded protein: CASSPGQPLNYGYTF.

V gene TRBV9 combines with J gene TRBJ1-6; perhaps TRBD1 as D (5 bases). The CDR3 is made up of 16 amino acids. From germline, CDR1 is SGDLS and CDR2 YYNGEE. Trimming pared 0 bases from V and 10 bases from J, leaving 17 bases between. CDR3 DNA: TGTGCCAGCAGCGTAGCTCCTTCAGGGAGGGACTCACCCCTCCACTTT. Its protein product is CASSVAPSGRDSPLHF.

V is TRBV4-2 and J is TRBJ2-3, with D possibly TRBD1 on 5 matching bases. The CDR3 length is 17 residues. V lost 0 bases and J 2 bases, leaving 15 bases between the germline ends. The V gene's germline CDR1 is LGHNA and CDR2 YNFKEQ. CDR3 region: CASSQEAGIRATDTQYF. In DNA, the CDR3 is TGTGCCAGCAGCCAAGAGGCAGGGATAAGGGCCACAGATACGCAGTATTTT.

A remark on this clone: The same CDR3 can be traced to other DNA sequences in this sample. The chain couples TRBV7-2 to TRBJ1-3, with 8 positions matching TRBD1. V lost 2 bases and J lost 4; bases outside the gene matches: 4. The V gene's germline CDR1 is SGHTA and CDR2 FQGNSA. The CDR3 has 15 residues. The CDR3 spells CASSLRQGSGNTIYF. The CDR3 DNA follows: TGTGCCAGCAGCTTACGACAGGGGTCAGGAAACACCATATATTTT.

Only a few counts were recorded for this clone. This sequence joins TRBV6-5 and TRBJ2-3, with D possibly matching TRBD2 (6 bases). Trimming stripped 6 bases from V and 4 bases from J, with 14 bases between. CDR1 MNHEY and CDR2 SVGAGI come from the germline V gene. The CDR3 has 14 residues. The CDR3 sequence: CASRRLGGADTQYF. CDR3 bases: TGTGCCAGCAGACGTCTGGGAGGCGCAGATACGCAGTATTTT.

This clone was seen at least ten times. The V and J genes are TRBV7-9 and TRBJ1-3; D unresolved. The CDR3 extends over 14 amino acids. The V end lost 1 base, the J end lost 4 bases, and 8 bases lay between the germline ends. From germline, CDR1 is SEHNR and CDR2 FQNEAQ (reference sequence). The CDR3 nucleotides are TGTGCCAGCAGCTTAGAAGCCCGAGGAAACACCATATATTTT. Residues: CASSLEARGNTIYF.

This clone was seen a handful of times. The chain's CDR3 is CASSRGFGAYEQYF. CDR3 nucleotides: TGTGCCAGCAGCCGAGGTTTCGGGGCCTACGAGCAGTACTTC. The chain recombines TRBV3-1 (or the pseudogene TRBV3-2) with TRBJ2-7, with a possible D match to TRBD2 (5 bases). Germline V gene lookup returns CDR1 LGHDT and CDR2 YNNKEL (reference sequence). The ends were cut back, 4 bases at V and 2 bases at J, with 12 bases in the middle. CDR3 length: 14 residues.

The V gene is TRBV7-3, the J gene TRBJ2-1; TRBD2 aligns across 13 bases. The CDR3 is 16 amino acids. Germline-derived CDR1 and CDR2 are SGHTA and FQGTGA. The trim removed 5 bases at V and 5 bases at J, leaving 6 bases unmatched. Written as DNA, the CDR3 is TGTGCCAGCAGCGGCCCCGGACTAGCGGGAGACAATGAGCAGTTCTTC. Encoded protein: CASSGPGLAGDNEQFF.

The V call is TRBV27, the J call TRBJ2-1, with 15 bases that match TRBD2. This CDR3 spans 20 amino acids. V was pared by 7 bases and J by 2 bases, with 15 bases of the junction left unmatched. Germline V gene lookup returns CDR1 MNHEY and CDR2 SMNVEV (reference sequence). For the CDR3, the DNA is TGTGCCAGCACCCCGAGGAAAGGGACTAGCGGGAGGAGCACCTACAATGAGCAGTTCTTC. As protein: CASTPRKGTSGRSTYNEQFF.

V usage is TRBV28 and J usage is TRBJ2-3; D ambiguous. The CDR3 sequence is 13 residues long. From germline, CDR1 is MDHEN and CDR2 SYDVKM. The V gene lost 7 bases and the J gene lost 0 bases, with 8 bases spanning the gap. CDR3 nucleotide sequence: TGTGCCAGCACTGTCCCCAGCACAGATACGCAGTATTTT. It encodes CASTVPSTDTQYF.

This clone has a count of ten or more. The chain joins TRBV7-9 to TRBJ1-1, with a weak D call TRBD1 (6 bases). The CDR3 has 12 amino acids. V was clipped by 4 bases and J by 7 bases, with 10 bases between them. Germline values: CDR1 SEHNR, CDR2 FQNEAQ (reference sequence). As DNA, the CDR3 is TGTGCCAGCAGCTACCGGACAGATGAAGCTTTCTTT. Protein sequence: CASSYRTDEAFF.

This clone is a singleton in its sample. The rearrangement joins TRBV7-3 to TRBJ2-1, with TRBD2 matching over 13 bases. This CDR3 contains 16 residues. CDR1 is SGHTA and CDR2 is FQGTGA in the germline V gene. With V trimmed by 0 bases and J by 8 bases, 4 bases remained unmatched. DNA for the CDR3: TGTGCCAGCAGCTTAACGGGACTAGCGGGATTCGATGAGCAGTTCTTC. It is translated as CASSLTGLAGFDEQFF.

The chain uses TRBV5-4 and TRBJ1-5; a possible D gene is TRBD1 (5 bases). The CDR3 is made up of 14 amino acids. The germline V and J ends were trimmed by 3 bases and 3 bases, with 10 bases remaining between them. The germline V gene has CDR1 SGHNT and CDR2 YYREEE (reference sequence). CDR3 loop: CASSSDINNQPQHF. CDR3 sequence (DNA): TGTGCCAGCAGCTCGGACATTAACAATCAGCCCCAGCATTTT.

The rearrangement links TRBV5-4 to TRBJ2-5; 7 bases match TRBD2. V lost 3 bases and J lost 1; bases outside the gene matches: 3. The V gene's germline CDR1 is SGHNT and CDR2 YYREEE (reference sequence). This CDR3 region has 14 residues. The CDR3 DNA is TGTGCCAGCAGCTCGCCGGGGGGCCAAGAGACCCAGTACTTC. This gives the protein CASSSPGGQETQYF.